One sample yielded the 8 T cell receptor beta chains listed below, sequenced in a study of spatial heterogeneity in lung cancer. In TCRdb, the 5' RACE reads were re-called with MiXCR into one record per CDR3 protein. Of 45,000 to 55,000 distinct CDR3 sequences in the sample, about 10% were seen once. Indicated time point: blood at routine non-recurrence follow-up after resection. Sequences were derived from PBMCs, sampled at follow-up. All receptors come from a male donor with early-stage non-small cell lung cancer.

This clonotype was seen a handful of times. This sequence joins TRBV6-5 and TRBJ2-7, with 8 nucleotides matching TRBD1. With V trimmed by 6 bases and J by 2 bases, 9 bases remained unmatched. This CDR3 has 15 residues. In germline, CDR1 is MNHEY, CDR2 SVGAGI. CDR3 residues: CASSPTGVAAYEQYF. CDR3 coding DNA: TGTGCCAGCAGCCCGACAGGGGTGGCTGCCTACGAGCAGTACTTC.

The V and J genes are TRBV24-1 and TRBJ2-2, with 10 bases matching TRBD1. The CDR3 runs to 14 residues. V gave up 7 bases and J gave up 6 bases; unmatched junction bases: 4. Germline V gene data show CDR1 as KGHDR and CDR2 as SFDVKD. The CDR3 loop is CATRGTGAPGELFF. In nucleotides, the CDR3 is TGTGCCACCAGGGGGACAGGGGCGCCCGGGGAGCTGTTTTTT.

This clonotype appeared many times. The chain recombines TRBV19 with TRBJ2-6, with 10 bases fitting TRBD2. J gave up 0 bases and V 0 bases, and 5 bases lay outside the gene matches. Per germline, CDR1 LNHDA and CDR2 SQIVND (reference sequence). The CDR3 extends over 19 amino acids. This CDR3 reads CASSIDTGLASSGANVLTF. The DNA for the CDR3 is TGTGCCAGTAGTATAGATACGGGACTAGCGAGCTCTGGGGCCAACGTCCTGACTTTC. The variable domain in full, with the rest retrieved from reference TRBV19 and TRBJ2-6, is DGGITQSPKYLFRKEGQNVTLSCEQNLNHDAMYWYRQDPGQGLRLIYYSQIVNDFQKGDIAEGYSVSREKKESFPLTVTSAQKNPTAFYLCASSIDTGLASSGANVLTFGAGSRLTVL.

In this sample, this clonotype turned up many times. V gene TRBV12-3 or TRBV12-4 combines with J gene TRBJ2-3, with 8 nucleotides matching TRBD2. The CDR3 has 15 amino acids. V shed 5 bases and J 6 bases; nucleotides not matched to a gene: 10. CDR3 nucleotides: TGTGCCAGCAGTCCTCTCCGGGGGGGCCCCGATACGCAGTATTTT. It codes for CASSPLRGGPDTQYF.

CDR3 DNA: TGTGCCAGCAGTTTCTGGACTAGCGGGAGAGGGTCTGAGACCCAGTACTTC. Translating it yields CASSFWTSGRGSETQYF. V gene TRBV27 combines with J gene TRBJ2-5; 13 positions match TRBD2. The ends lost 3 bases at V and 5 bases at J; junction bases unmatched: 9. The germline CDR1 and CDR2 sequences are MNHEY and SMNVEV (reference sequence). This CDR3 has 17 residues.

For this clonotype: Since a much larger clone is just one base distant, this may be a read error. The chain recombines TRBV18 with TRBJ2-3; unclear D gene. Deletions cut 4 bases from V and 4 bases from J, with 12 bases between. Germline V gene sequence: CDR1 KGHSH, CDR2 LQKENI. CDR3 length: 14 amino acids. The CDR3 region has the DNA TGTGCCAGCTCACTCCCGGCAGGAGCAGATACGCAGTATTTT. Residues: CASSLPAGADTQYF.

The chain has TRBV3-1 and TRBJ1-5; no clear D gene. V was clipped by 0 bases and J by 0 bases, with 6 bases between them. The CDR3 extends over 15 amino acids. Germline CDR1 LGHDT, CDR2 YNNKEL (reference sequence). The CDR3 DNA reads TGTGCCAGCAGCCAAGACGGGGATAGCAATCAGCCCCAGCATTTT. Protein: CASSQDGDSNQPQHF. Full variable domain (remainder filled in from reference TRBV3-1 and TRBJ1-5): DTAVSQTPKYLVTQMGNDKSIKCEQNLGHDTMYWYKQDSKKFLKIMFSYNNKELIINETVPNRFSPKSPDKAHLNLHINSLELGDSAVYFCASSQDGDSNQPQHFGDGTRLSIL.

This clonotype was seen a few times. The chain carries TRBV5-1 and TRBJ1-2, with 7 bases matching TRBD1. There are 13 residues in the CDR3. In germline, CDR1 is SGHRS, CDR2 YFSETQ. V was clipped by 2 bases and J by 6 bases; unmatched bases: 4. The CDR3 is CASSLGTVNGYTF. CDR3 nucleotides: TGCGCCAGCAGCTTAGGGACAGTCAATGGCTACACCTTC. Using reference TRBV5-1 and TRBJ1-2 for the parts outside the CDR3, the full variable domain is KAGVTQTPRYLIKTRGQQVTLSCSPISGHRSVSWYQQTPGQGLQFLFEYFSETQRNKGNFPGRFSGRQFSNSRSEMNVSTLELGDSALYLCASSLGTVNGYTFGSGTRLTVV.